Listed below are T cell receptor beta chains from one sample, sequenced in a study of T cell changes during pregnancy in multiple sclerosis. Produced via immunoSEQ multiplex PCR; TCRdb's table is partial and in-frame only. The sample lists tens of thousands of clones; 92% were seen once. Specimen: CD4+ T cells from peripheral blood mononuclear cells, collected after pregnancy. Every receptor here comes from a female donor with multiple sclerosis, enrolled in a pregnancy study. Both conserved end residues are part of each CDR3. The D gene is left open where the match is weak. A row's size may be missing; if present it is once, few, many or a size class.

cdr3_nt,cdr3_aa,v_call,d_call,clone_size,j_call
TGTGCCAGCAGCGCATTCGGACAGGGCGGTGGCTACACCTTC,CASSAFGQGGGYTF,TRBV7-8,TRBD1,-,TRBJ1-2
TGCGCCAGCAGCCAACCTAGCGGGAGGGCCGGCTATGAGCAGTTCTTC,CASSQPSGRAGYEQFF,TRBV4-1,TRBD2,-,TRBJ2-1
TGTGCCAGCAGTTATGGGGCTAGCGTATCCTACGAGCAGTACTTC,CASSYGASVSYEQYF,TRBV6-5,-,-,TRBJ2-7
TGTGCCAGCAGTCGGGGGTGGTATGAAAAACTGTTTTTT,CASSRGWYEKLFF,TRBV6-5,-,-,TRBJ1-4
TGCGCCAGCAGCGAGACGACAGGGGCCTCTGGAAACACCATATATTTT,CASSETTGASGNTIYF,TRBV5-1,TRBD1,-,TRBJ1-3
TGCGCCAGCAGCTTGGGTAGGGGGGGGCCAGCTAACTATGGCTACACCTTC,CASSLGRGGPANYGYTF,TRBV5-1,-,-,TRBJ1-2
TGTGCCTGGGACAGGATAGGGGAAAAACTGTTTTTT,CAWDRIGEKLFF,TRBV30,-,-,TRBJ1-4
TGTGCCAGCGCGACAAGCTCTGGAAACACCATATATTTT,CASATSSGNTIYF,TRBV11-2,-,-,TRBJ1-3
TGCGCCAGCAGCGGCGATCGGGACTTCCAAGAGACCCAGTACTTC,CASSGDRDFQETQYF,TRBV5-1,-,-,TRBJ2-5
TGTGCCTGGAGTGTACAGCGGAATAAAGAGACCCAGTACTTC,CAWSVQRNKETQYF,TRBV30,-,-,TRBJ2-5
TGCGCCAGCAGGGCCCCCGGGACAGGGAAAGAGACCCAGTACTTC,CASRAPGTGKETQYF,TRBV5-1,TRBD1,-,TRBJ2-5
TGTGCCAGCAGTGGCCCGAGCCTTTACAATGAGCAGTTCTTC,CASSGPSLYNEQFF,TRBV6-1,-,-,TRBJ2-1
TGTGCCAGCAGCTCGCCGGGAAAGGGTAATGAGCAGTTCTTC,CASSSPGKGNEQFF,TRBV6-6,-,-,TRBJ2-1
TGTGCCAGTAGCGGGGGCTACAATGAGCAGTTCTTC,CASSGGYNEQFF,TRBV19,-,-,TRBJ2-1
TGTGCCAGCAGCTATCTAATAGGGGATGAAAAACTGTTTTTT,CASSYLIGDEKLFF,TRBV7-2,-,-,TRBJ1-4
TGTGCCAGCAGCACCCACAGGGGGGAGACCTACGAGCAGTACTTC,CASSTHRGETYEQYF,TRBV21-1,-,-,TRBJ2-7
TGTGCCAGCAGTTTATCACTGTACTACGAGCAGTACTTC,CASSLSLYYEQYF,TRBV27,-,-,TRBJ2-7
TGTGCCAGCAGACGGGACAGGGGCCGCACAGATACGCAGTATTTT,CASRRDRGRTDTQYF,TRBV6-1,TRBD1,-,TRBJ2-3
TGTGCCTGGAGTGTACGGGGGGCTGACTATGGCTACACCTTC,CAWSVRGADYGYTF,TRBV30,-,-,TRBJ1-2
TGTGCCAGCTCAGTAGGGACTAGCGGAATAATCTACGAGCAGTACTTC,CASSVGTSGIIYEQYF,TRBV18,TRBD2,-,TRBJ2-7
TGCGCCAGCAGCCAAGGAGGGCGGGAACAAGAGACCCAGTACTTC,CASSQGGREQETQYF,TRBV4-1,-,once,TRBJ2-5
TGTGCCAGCAGAGGACTAGCGGGATTGGATGAGCAGTTCTTC,CASRGLAGLDEQFF,TRBV25-1,TRBD2,once,TRBJ2-1
TGCGCCACTTCAACGGGTTTTGGAAAACTGTTTTTT,CATSTGFGKLFF,TRBV10-1,-,-,TRBJ1-4
TGTGCCAGTAGTAGTCCGGGAGATGTGTGGAAGACCCAGTACTTC,CASSSPGDVWKTQYF,TRBV19,-,once,TRBJ2-5
TGTGCCTGTCGACAGCGAAACCAAGAGACCCAGTACTTC,CACRQRNQETQYF,TRBV30,-,once,TRBJ2-5
TGCGCCAGCACCGACTCGGGATCCGTAACAGATACGCAGTATTTT,CASTDSGSVTDTQYF,TRBV10-1,-,-,TRBJ2-3
TGTGCCAGCAGTTATCCCCTCTCTCCTTACGAGCAGTACTTC,CASSYPLSPYEQYF,TRBV6-6,-,medium-sized,TRBJ2-7
TGCGCCAGCAGCGGCCATAGCGGGAGCTCCTACAATGAGCAGTTCTTC,CASSGHSGSSYNEQFF,TRBV5-1,TRBD2,-,TRBJ2-1
TGCGCCAGCAGCTTGGACAGGATGTCCTACGAGCAGTACTTC,CASSLDRMSYEQYF,TRBV5-1,-,-,TRBJ2-7
TGTGCCACCAGCAGAGGCCCAGGGGACCACGAGCAGTACTTC,CATSRGPGDHEQYF,TRBV15,-,-,TRBJ2-7
TGTGCCAGCAGCTGGGACAGGGGCACAGATACGCAGTATTTT,CASSWDRGTDTQYF,TRBV11-2,TRBD1,once,TRBJ2-3
TGCAGCGTTCAGACTAGCGGGACAAACATTCAGTACTTC,CSVQTSGTNIQYF,TRBV29-1,TRBD2,-,TRBJ2-4
TGTGCCAGCAGTTTACCTCAGGGTGGTGTGCAGTACTTC,CASSLPQGGVQYF,TRBV28,-,-,TRBJ2-7
TGTGCCAGCAGCTTTATCGGCGGGACCCCTGGCTACACCTTC,CASSFIGGTPGYTF,TRBV7-9,-,-,TRBJ1-2
TGTGCCAGTAGTATTCAAGGGACAACTAGCACAGATACGCAGTATTTT,CASSIQGTTSTDTQYF,TRBV19,-,-,TRBJ2-3